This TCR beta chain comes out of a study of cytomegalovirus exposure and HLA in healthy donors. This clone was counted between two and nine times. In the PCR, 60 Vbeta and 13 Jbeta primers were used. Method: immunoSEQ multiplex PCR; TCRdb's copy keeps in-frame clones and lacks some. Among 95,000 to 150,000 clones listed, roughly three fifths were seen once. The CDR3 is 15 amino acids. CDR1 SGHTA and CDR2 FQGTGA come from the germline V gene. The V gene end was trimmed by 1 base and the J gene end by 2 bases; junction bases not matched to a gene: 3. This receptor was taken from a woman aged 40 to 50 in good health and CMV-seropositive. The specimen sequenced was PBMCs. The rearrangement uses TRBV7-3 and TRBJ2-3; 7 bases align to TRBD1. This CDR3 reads CASSLSRGPTDTQYF. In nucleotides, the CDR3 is TGTGCCAGCAGCTTAAGTAGGGGGCCCACAGATACGCAGTATTTT.